These 5 T cell receptor beta chains share one sample of origin, sequenced in a study of blood T cell repertoires in COVID-19. Only in-frame clones appear in the TCRdb table, and some are missing; sequencing was by immunoSEQ multiplex PCR. The sample includes some 270,000 clones, around 90% seen only once; the top ten take roughly 3%. Input material: PBMCs or T cells enriched from blood (not recorded which). All receptors derive from a woman between 40 and 50 years old who had been exposed to COVID-19.

V is TRBV2 and J is TRBJ2-5, with 13 bases identical to TRBD2. The V gene end was trimmed by 6 bases and the J gene end by 10 bases; junction bases not matched to a gene: 8. The CDR3 has 14 amino acids. Per the germline V gene, CDR1 is SNHLY and CDR2 is FYNNEI. The CDR3 bases are TGTGCCAGCAGCGAAAGGACTAGCGGGAGCGACCAGTACTTC. Its translation is CASSERTSGSDQYF.

The chain links TRBV14 to TRBJ1-1, with D perhaps matching TRBD1 (5 bases). The germline V gene has CDR1 SGHDN and CDR2 FVKESK. V was clipped by 2 bases and J by 1 base, with 14 bases between them. The CDR3 consists of 16 residues. CDR3 region: CASSQTWGGWNTEAFF. Written as DNA, the CDR3 is TGTGCCAGCAGCCAAACGTGGGGGGGTTGGAACACTGAAGCTTTCTTT.

In this sample, this clone turned up once. This chain joins TRBV11-2 and TRBJ1-1; 8 bases map to TRBD1. The CDR3 totals 11 residues. CDR1 and CDR2 from the germline V gene are SGHAT and FQNNGV. V was clipped by 5 bases and J by 10 bases; unmatched bases: 3. CDR3 sequence (DNA): TGTGCCAGCAGCGGTGGACAGGGAGCTTTCTTT. This encodes CASSGGQGAFF. Full variable domain (missing parts from reference TRBV11-2 and TRBJ1-1): EAGVAQSPRYKIIEKRQSVAFWCNPISGHATLYWYQQILGQGPKLLIQFQNNGVVDDSQLPKDRFSAERLKGVDSTLKIQPAKLEDSAVYLCASSGGQGAFFGQGTRLTVV.

The chain uses TRBV2 and TRBJ1-1, with a weak D call TRBD1 (5 bases). This CDR3 contains 16 residues. Looked up from germline, CDR1 is SNHLY and CDR2 is FYNNEI. Trimming removed 11 bases at V and 1 base at J, with 23 bases between. In DNA form, the CDR3 reads TGTGCCTCAACATATCTCCCGGGACTTGGGAACACTGAAGCTTTCTTT. It is translated as CASTYLPGLGNTEAFF.

This CDR3 reads CASAQGTNYGYTF. CDR3 coding DNA: TGTGCCAGCGCCCAAGGTACTAACTATGGCTACACCTTC. The V and J genes are TRBV7-9 and TRBJ1-2; D unclear. The germline V gene encodes CDR1 SEHNR and CDR2 FQNEAQ (reference sequence). This CDR3 comprises 13 residues. V lost 8 bases, J lost 0 bases, and 10 bases lay in between.